The 24 T cell receptor beta chains below were found in one sample sequenced in a study of cytomegalovirus exposure and HLA in healthy donors. The repertoire was sequenced with immunoSEQ multiplex PCR; TCRdb's copy has only in-frame clones and lacks some. The sample comprises approximately 88,000 clones, about four fifths of which are singletons, and 9.5% to 13% rests with the top ten. Material: PBMCs. These receptors came from a woman in her late teens or twenties in good health and CMV-seropositive.

The chain joins TRBV2 to TRBJ1-5; tentatively, D is TRBD1 (5 bases). Germline V gene sequence: CDR1 SNHLY, CDR2 FYNNEI. V was pared by 6 bases and J by 4 bases, with 16 bases between. This CDR3 comprises 15 residues. CDR3 in amino acids: CASRPQGLGNQPQHF. In DNA, the CDR3 is TGTGCCAGCAGACCTCAGGGTTTAGGGAATCAGCCCCAGCATTTT.

Only one count was recorded for this clone. An end of the junction differs from the germline gene, which may be a read error. The chain has TRBV30 and TRBJ2-3, with TRBD1 identical over 10 bases. The CDR3 extends over 12 amino acids. Per the germline V gene, CDR1 is GTSNPN and CDR2 is SVGIG (reference sequence). CDR3 nucleotides: TGTGCCTGGACTTTGACAGGGGGCGCAATGGATTTT. It translates to CAWTLTGGAMDF.

The chain employs TRBV27 and TRBJ1-6; the D gene is possibly TRBD1 (5 bases). The CDR3 has 18 residues. The V end was cut by 2 bases, the J end by 5 bases, with 19 bases between. Germline CDR1 MNHEY, CDR2 SMNVEV (reference sequence). CDR3 bases: TGTGCCAGCAGTTTAAAGTTAAGGCAGGGCACTCATAATTCACCCCTCCACTTT. It codes for CASSLKLRQGTHNSPLHF.

V usage is TRBV30 and J usage is TRBJ1-6, with TRBD1 identical over 8 bases. The junction had 10 bases not matched to a gene; V was cut back by 3 bases and J by 9 bases. The germline V gene encodes CDR1 GTSNPN and CDR2 SVGIG (reference sequence). This CDR3 is 15 amino acids long. The CDR3 bases are TGTGCCTGGAGGGGACAGGTCCGTCGTTTTTCACCCCTCCACTTT. This encodes CAWRGQVRRFSPLHF. Variable domain in full (rest from reference TRBV30 and TRBJ1-6): SQTIHQWPATLVQPVGSPLSLECTVEGTSNPNLYWYRQAAGRGLQLLFYSVGIGQISSEVPQNLSASRPQDRQFILSSKKLLLSDSGFYLCAWRGQVRRFSPLHFGNGTRLTVT.

This chain links TRBV4-1 with TRBJ2-3, with 8 bases lining up with TRBD1. In germline, CDR1 is MGHRA, CDR2 YSYEKL. The CDR3 has 18 residues. The V segment lost 0 bases and the J segment 2 bases; nucleotides outside the gene matches: 10. CDR3 loop: CASSQDPTRDRYTDTQYF. The CDR3 nucleotides read TGCGCCAGCAGCCAAGACCCCACCCGGGACAGGTACACAGATACGCAGTATTTT.

The chain uses TRBV5-1 and TRBJ2-2; 12 bases map to TRBD1. CDR1 and CDR2 (germline): SGHRS, YFSETQ. This CDR3 spans 16 amino acids. The V gene end was trimmed by 5 bases and the J gene end by 6 bases; junction bases not matched to a gene: 8. The CDR3 loop is CASRQTGTGGSGELFF. The CDR3 DNA sequence: TGCGCCAGCAGGCAAACCGGGACAGGGGGCTCCGGGGAGCTGTTTTTT.

The chain is built from TRBV5-1 and TRBJ2-1; maybe TRBD1 (5 bases). Germline CDR1 and CDR2: SGHRS and YFSETQ. V dropped 4 bases and J dropped 3 bases, with 8 bases sitting between them. The CDR3 totals 13 residues. CDR3 bases: TGCGCCAGCAGCGAAGGGGACTACAATGAGCAGTTCTTC. It is translated as CASSEGDYNEQFF.

J is TRBJ1-2 and V is TRBV5-5, with D perhaps TRBD1 (5 bases). CDR1 and CDR2 from the germline V gene are SGHKS and YYEKEE (reference sequence). V lost 4 bases and J lost 5, with 18 bases in between. The CDR3 loop spans 15 amino acids. CDR3 nucleotide sequence: TGTGCCAGCAGCCGGATGTCGGGGGTAGGATATGGCTACACCTTC. Its protein is CASSRMSGVGYGYTF.

V and J are TRBV10-3 and TRBJ1-1, with 8 bases matching TRBD1. The V gene's germline CDR1 is ENHRY and CDR2 SYGVKD. This CDR3 spans 13 amino acids. Losses at the gene ends were 4 bases for V and 4 bases for J; bases not matched to a gene: 2. The DNA of the CDR3 is TGTGCCATCAGTGTTCAGGGGGCCACTGAAGCTTTCTTT. Protein sequence: CAISVQGATEAFF.

This clone was seen only once. As DNA, the CDR3 is TGTGCCAGCAGAAAACAGGGCATGGCTAATGAAAAACTGTTTTTT. The encoded protein is CASRKQGMANEKLFF. This chain connects TRBV6-5 to TRBJ1-4; D is possibly TRBD1 (6 bases). The CDR3 spans 15 residues. Trimming pared 6 bases from V and 3 bases from J, leaving 14 bases between. CDR1 is MNHEY, CDR2 SVGAGI, per germline.

CDR3 sequence (DNA): TGTGCCAGCAGCTTACCGGGGAGCGATACGCAGTATTTT. This translates into CASSLPGSDTQYF. This chain connects TRBV7-3 to TRBJ2-3, with D possibly being TRBD2 (5 bases). This CDR3 contains 13 residues. Germline V CDR1 and CDR2: SGHTA, FQGTGA. The V end lost 2 bases, the J end lost 6 bases, and 9 bases lay between the germline ends.

In DNA, the CDR3 is TGTGCCAGCAGTGACGCGAGCACAGATACGCAGTATTTT. Translation: CASSDASTDTQYF. This chain connects TRBV6-4 to TRBJ2-3; D is uncertain. Germline-derived CDR1 and CDR2 are MRHNA and SNTAGT. The CDR3 contains 13 residues. V lost 2 bases, J lost 0 bases, and 3 bases lay in between.

The chain has TRBV11-3 and TRBJ2-1; D possibly corresponds to TRBD2 (5 bases). CDR3 length: 13 residues. V lost 5 bases and J 7 bases, leaving 12 bases between the germline ends. The germline gives CDR1 SGHNT, CDR2 YENEEA. CDR3 sequence reads: CASSREGLNEQFF. The DNA of the CDR3 is TGTGCCAGCAGCAGAGAGGGTCTTAATGAGCAGTTCTTC.

The chain joins TRBV28 to TRBJ2-7; the match to TRBD2 covers 14 bases. This CDR3 spans 16 amino acids. Per the germline V gene, CDR1 is MDHEN and CDR2 is SYDVKM. V was pared by 5 bases and J by 4 bases, with 7 bases of the junction left unmatched. The CDR3 is CASSPPGLAGEYEQYF. CDR3 DNA: TGTGCCAGCAGTCCACCGGGACTAGCGGGGGAATACGAGCAGTACTTC.

This clone showed up just a few times. This CDR3 is CAWTSGSREPQHF. In nucleotides, the CDR3 is TGTGCCTGGACCTCCGGGTCCCGGGAGCCCCAGCATTTT. The chain employs TRBV30 and TRBJ1-5; no reliable D call. This CDR3 contains 13 residues. The V end was cut by 4 bases, the J end by 8 bases, with 15 bases between. The germline V gene encodes CDR1 GTSNPN and CDR2 SVGIG (reference sequence).

The sample holds a few counts of this clone. This chain links TRBV12-5 with TRBJ2-5; 9 nucleotides align to TRBD1. The CDR3 has 13 residues. J lost 8 bases, V lost 1 base, and 2 bases had no gene match. CDR1 LGHNT and CDR2 FRNRAP come from the germline V gene. The CDR3 DNA sequence: TGTGCTAGTGGTTTGGCGGGACAGGGAACCCAGTACTTC. It encodes CASGLAGQGTQYF.

This clone turned up a few times. The gene calls are TRBV5-1 and TRBJ2-5; TRBD2 aligns across 13 bases. Germline assignment: CDR1 SGHRS and CDR2 YFSETQ. V shed 3 bases, J shed 4 bases, and the junction held 6 bases outside the gene matches. CDR3 length: 16 amino acids. The CDR3 reads CASSYTSGGVAETQYF. CDR3 coding DNA: TGCGCCAGCAGCTACACTAGCGGGGGGGTGGCAGAGACCCAGTACTTC.

J is TRBJ2-7 and V is TRBV5-1, with D perhaps matching TRBD2 (7 bases). The germline V and J ends were trimmed by 0 bases and 5 bases, with 12 bases remaining between them. This CDR3 comprises 14 residues. Germline CDR1 reads SGHRS; CDR2 reads YFSETQ. The CDR3 nucleotides read TGCGCCAGCAGCTTGGTAGGGGGGGCGAACGAGCAGTACTTC. Protein: CASSLVGGANEQYF.

DNA for the CDR3: TGTGCCAGCAGTGGCAGGGCCTACACTGAAGCTTTCTTT. Its protein is CASSGRAYTEAFF. The rearrangement links TRBV6-5 to TRBJ1-1; weak D call: TRBD1 (5 bases). CDR1 MNHEY and CDR2 SVGAGI come from the germline V gene. V was shortened by 5 bases and J by 3 bases, with 10 bases between the two germline ends. The length of the CDR3 is 13 residues.

The chain couples TRBV5-4 to TRBJ2-2; weak D call: TRBD2 (5 bases). Trimming cost V 0 bases and J 5 bases, with 14 bases left between them. This CDR3 contains 16 residues. CDR1 and CDR2 from the germline V gene are SGHNT and YYREEE (reference sequence). CDR3 nucleotide sequence: TGTGCCAGCAGCTTGGCGGGGAAAAGAGGGACCGGGGAGCTGTTTTTT. The encoded protein is CASSLAGKRGTGELFF.

This clone was observed once. The chain employs TRBV5-6 and TRBJ2-7; D possibly corresponds to TRBD2 (5 bases). CDR3 length: 15 residues. Germline loops: CDR1 SGHDT, CDR2 YYEEEE. V was trimmed by 2 bases and J by 4 bases, leaving 16 bases between them. DNA for the CDR3: TGTGCCAGCAGCTTCAGCTCCGGCGGGTGGTACGAGCAGTACTTC. Amino acids: CASSFSSGGWYEQYF.

This chain links TRBV28 with TRBJ1-2; TRBD1 agrees at 9 bases. The V segment lost 7 bases and the J segment 6 bases; nucleotides outside the gene matches: 12. In germline, CDR1 is MDHEN, CDR2 SYDVKM. This CDR3 contains 15 residues. The CDR3 DNA reads as TGTGCCAGCAATCCCCCCCGGACAGGGGTTGATGGCTACACCTTC. This encodes CASNPPRTGVDGYTF.

V is TRBV28 and J is TRBJ1-1, with TRBD1 matching over 8 bases. Germline V gene lookup returns CDR1 MDHEN and CDR2 SYDVKM. V gave up 6 bases and J gave up 7 bases; unmatched junction bases: 4. There are 12 residues in the CDR3. This CDR3 is CASSSTGVEAFF. CDR3 sequence (DNA): TGTGCCAGCAGCTCGACAGGGGTTGAAGCTTTCTTT.

The chain carries TRBV4-1 and TRBJ2-7, with TRBD1 matching 8 bases. The V and J ends lost 4 bases and 1 base, in that order; junction bases with no gene match: 9. This CDR3 contains 16 residues. Germline CDR1 is MGHRA and CDR2 is YSYEKL. CDR3 in amino acids: CASSPGGTGASYEQYF. CDR3 in DNA: TGCGCCAGCAGCCCCGGAGGGACAGGAGCGTCCTACGAGCAGTACTTC.